This TCR beta chain emerged from a study of blood T cell repertoires in COVID-19. Study information: The samples span acute and convalescent COVID-19 from the United States, Italy and Spain. Nucleic acid was either cDNA or gDNA, and it came from T cells, B-cell-depleted T cells, or PBMCs.

The CDR3 is 17 residues long. Germline values: CDR1 MNHNY, CDR2 SVGAGI (reference sequence). Trimming took 5 bases from V and 6 from J; bases not matched to a gene: 17. Original data processing: Reference gene primer amplification in the assay estimated nucleated cell counts. Clones were read by immunoSEQ multiplex PCR, and TCRdb kept only the in-frame ones, dropping some. That table gives V, J and clone size, and the DNA gave D and trimming. The data hold tens of thousands of clones, with around nine tenths observed a single time. The V call is TRBV6-6, the J call TRBJ2-7; TRBD1 aligns across 9 bases. The receptor was isolated from a human donor in a cohort sampled during active COVID-19. Sequencing was carried out using peripheral blood. This chain's CDR3 is CASSPPLDRGRLGEQYF. The CDR3 region has the DNA TGTGCCAGCAGTCCACCCCTGGACAGGGGACGCCTCGGCGAGCAGTACTTC.